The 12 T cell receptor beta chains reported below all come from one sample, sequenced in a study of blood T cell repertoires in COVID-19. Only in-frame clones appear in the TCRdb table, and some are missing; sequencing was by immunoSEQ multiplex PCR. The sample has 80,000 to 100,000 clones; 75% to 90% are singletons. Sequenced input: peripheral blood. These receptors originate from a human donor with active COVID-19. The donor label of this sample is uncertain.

The CDR3, as DNA: TGCAGCGTGGGGGGGCGGACAGGGGCCAGGAATGAGCAGTTCTTC. Its protein product is CSVGGRTGARNEQFF. This chain links TRBV29-1 with TRBJ2-1; TRBD1 matches at 9 bases. After removal of 6 bases from V and 7 bases from J, the junction contained 13 bases not matched to a gene. CDR3 length: 15 residues. The germline CDR1 and CDR2 sequences are SQVTM and ANQGSEA.

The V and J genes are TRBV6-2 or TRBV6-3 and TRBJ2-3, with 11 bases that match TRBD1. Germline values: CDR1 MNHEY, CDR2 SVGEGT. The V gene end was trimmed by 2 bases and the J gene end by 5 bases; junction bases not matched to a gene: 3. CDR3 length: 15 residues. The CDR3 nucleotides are TGTGCCAGCAGTTACGGGGGACAGGGGGTAGATACGCAGTATTTT. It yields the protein CASSYGGQGVDTQYF.

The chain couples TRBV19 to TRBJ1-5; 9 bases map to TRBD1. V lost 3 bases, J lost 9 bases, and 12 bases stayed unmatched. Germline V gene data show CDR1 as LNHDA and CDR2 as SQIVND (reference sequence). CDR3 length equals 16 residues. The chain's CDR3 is CASSISDRGIVRPQHF. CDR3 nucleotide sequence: TGTGCCAGTAGTATTTCGGACAGGGGAATTGTGCGGCCCCAGCATTTT.

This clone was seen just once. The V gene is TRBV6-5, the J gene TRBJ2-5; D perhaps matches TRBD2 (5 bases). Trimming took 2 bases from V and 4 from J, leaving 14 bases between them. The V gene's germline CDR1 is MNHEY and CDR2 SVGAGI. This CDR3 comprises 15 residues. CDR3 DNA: TGTGCCAGCAGTTACAGGGCCTCCCGGGGAGAGACCCAGTACTTC. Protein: CASSYRASRGETQYF.

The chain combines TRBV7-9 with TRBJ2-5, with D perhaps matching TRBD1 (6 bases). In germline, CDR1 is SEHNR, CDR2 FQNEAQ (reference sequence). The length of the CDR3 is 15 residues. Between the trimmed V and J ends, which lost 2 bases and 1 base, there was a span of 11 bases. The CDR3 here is CASSLRQGTQETQYF. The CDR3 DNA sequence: TGTGCCAGCAGCTTAAGGCAGGGGACCCAAGAGACCCAGTACTTC.

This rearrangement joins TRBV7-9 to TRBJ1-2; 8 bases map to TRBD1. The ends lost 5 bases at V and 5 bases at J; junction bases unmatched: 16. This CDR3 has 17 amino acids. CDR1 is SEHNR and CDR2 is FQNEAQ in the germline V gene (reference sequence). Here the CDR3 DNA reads TGTGCCAGCAGCCGAACCTCAATCAGGGGGCCCACTTATGGCTACACCTTC. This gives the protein CASSRTSIRGPTYGYTF. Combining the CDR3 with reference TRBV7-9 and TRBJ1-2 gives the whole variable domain DTGVSQNPRHKITKRGQNVTFRCDPISEHNRLYWYRQTLGQGPEFLTYFQNEAQLEKSRLLSDRFSAERPKGSFSTLEIQRTEQGDSAMYLCASSRTSIRGPTYGYTFGSGTRLTVV.

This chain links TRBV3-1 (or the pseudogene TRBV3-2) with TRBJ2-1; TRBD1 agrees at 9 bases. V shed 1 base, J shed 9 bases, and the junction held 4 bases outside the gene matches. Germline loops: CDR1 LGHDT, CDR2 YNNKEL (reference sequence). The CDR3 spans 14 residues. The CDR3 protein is CASSQGDRAGEQFF. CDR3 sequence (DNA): TGTGCCAGCAGCCAAGGGGACAGGGCGGGTGAGCAGTTCTTC.

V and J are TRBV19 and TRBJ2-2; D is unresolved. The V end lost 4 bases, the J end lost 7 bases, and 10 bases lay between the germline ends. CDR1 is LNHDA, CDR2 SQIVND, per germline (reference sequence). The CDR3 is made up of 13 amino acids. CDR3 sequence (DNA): TGTGCCAGTAGTACCCACTACGGCGGGGAGCTGTTTTTT. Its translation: CASSTHYGGELFF.

CDR3: CASSIRQSDTQYF. The CDR3 DNA reads TGTGCCAGCTCAATAAGACAATCGGATACGCAGTATTTT. The chain couples TRBV18 to TRBJ2-3; the D is unclear. The CDR3 covers 13 residues. Germline CDR1 reads KGHSH; CDR2 reads LQKENI. V lost 5 bases, J lost 6 bases, and 12 bases lay in between.

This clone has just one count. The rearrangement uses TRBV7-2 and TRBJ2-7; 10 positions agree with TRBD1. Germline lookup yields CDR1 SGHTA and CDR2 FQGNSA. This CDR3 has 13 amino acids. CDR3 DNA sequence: TGTGCGGGTGTGGGACAGGGGTTTTCCGAGCAGTACTTC. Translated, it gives CAGVGQGFSEQYF.

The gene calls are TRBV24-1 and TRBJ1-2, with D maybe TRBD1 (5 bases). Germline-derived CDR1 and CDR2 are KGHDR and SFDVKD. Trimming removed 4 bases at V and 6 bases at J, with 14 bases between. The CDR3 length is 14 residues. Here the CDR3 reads CATSDPDKAHGYTF. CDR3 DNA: TGTGCCACCAGTGACCCGGACAAGGCCCATGGCTACACCTTC.

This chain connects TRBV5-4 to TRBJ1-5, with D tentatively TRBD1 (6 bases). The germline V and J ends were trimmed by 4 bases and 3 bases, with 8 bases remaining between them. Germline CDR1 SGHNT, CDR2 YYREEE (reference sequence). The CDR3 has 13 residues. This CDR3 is CASSPGHNQPQHF. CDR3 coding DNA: TGTGCCAGCAGCCCGGGACACAATCAGCCCCAGCATTTT.